The 20 T cell receptor beta chains listed next were all sequenced from one sample in a study of blood T cell repertoires in COVID-19. Method: immunoSEQ multiplex PCR; TCRdb's copy keeps in-frame clones and lacks some. The sample carries roughly 150,000 clones, under 90% recorded once. The specimen was peripheral blood. These receptors were collected from a woman over 75 with active or convalescent COVID-19.

The chain joins TRBV5-1 to TRBJ2-1; 9 bases match TRBD2. Trimming removed 4 bases from V and 4 bases from J; junction bases left unmatched: 9. From germline, CDR1 is SGHRS and CDR2 YFSETQ. The CDR3 is 16 amino acids. For the CDR3, the DNA is TGCGCCAGCAGCCTGGAGGCTAGCGGGATATACAATGAGCAGTTCTTC. This sequence encodes CASSLEASGIYNEQFF.

J is TRBJ1-2 and V is TRBV19, with 10 positions matching TRBD1. Per the germline V gene, CDR1 is LNHDA and CDR2 is SQIVND (reference sequence). The CDR3 loop spans 14 amino acids. Trimming at V came to 2 bases and at J to 8 bases, leaving 5 bases not matched to a gene. CDR3 loop: CASSIRQGARGYTF. Written as DNA, the CDR3 is TGTGCCAGTAGTATAAGACAGGGGGCGCGAGGCTACACCTTC.

J is TRBJ1-2 and V is TRBV5-1, with D maybe TRBD1 (6 bases). This CDR3 region has 13 residues. Germline values: CDR1 SGHRS, CDR2 YFSETQ. V lost 0 bases and J 4 bases, leaving 7 bases between the germline ends. DNA of the CDR3: TGCGCCAGCAGCTTGGTAGGGGGCTATGGCTACACCTTC. Translation: CASSLVGGYGYTF.

The chain combines TRBV5-4 with TRBJ1-1; tentative D call: TRBD1 (5 bases). V lost 4 bases and J lost 4, with 11 bases in between. Per germline, CDR1 SGHNT and CDR2 YYREEE (reference sequence). The CDR3 covers 13 residues. The CDR3 sequence is CASSPPGGTEAFF. CDR3 in DNA: TGTGCCAGCAGCCCTCCGGGGGGCACTGAAGCTTTCTTT.

The rearrangement joins TRBV6-1 to TRBJ1-1; D remains ambiguous. The CDR3 totals 13 residues. The V end lost 2 bases, the J end lost 1 base, and 5 bases lay between the germline ends. Germline loops: CDR1 MNHNS, CDR2 SASEGT. CDR3 nucleotide sequence: TGTGCCAGCAGTGAATCCCAGAACACTGAAGCTTTCTTT. Its translation: CASSESQNTEAFF.

The V and J genes are TRBV6-5 and TRBJ1-5, with D possibly TRBD1 on 6 matching bases. The CDR3 length is 14 residues. The germline V and J ends were trimmed by 4 bases and 5 bases, with 12 bases remaining between them. Looked up from germline, CDR1 is MNHEY and CDR2 is SVGAGI. CDR3 residues: CASSLTGSHQPQHF. The CDR3 nucleotides are TGTGCCAGCAGTTTAACAGGGTCCCATCAGCCCCAGCATTTT.

The rearrangement uses TRBV9 and TRBJ2-3; perhaps TRBD2 as D (6 bases). With 0 bases removed from V and 3 bases from J, the gap between germline ends came to 14 bases. The CDR3 is 16 residues long. Germline CDR1 reads SGDLS; CDR2 reads YYNGEE. CDR3: CASSVEWGVRTDTQYF. The CDR3 bases are TGTGCCAGCAGCGTAGAATGGGGGGTTCGGACAGATACGCAGTATTTT.

The gene calls are TRBV2 and TRBJ1-1; the D is unclear. The CDR3 sequence is 15 residues long. The ends were cut back, 2 bases at V and 0 bases at J, with 10 bases in the middle. Germline CDR1 is SNHLY and CDR2 is FYNNEI. CDR3 nucleotide sequence: TGTGCCAGCAGTGAAATGATGCAGTTGAACACTGAAGCTTTCTTT. The encoded protein is CASSEMMQLNTEAFF.

The rearrangement links TRBV28 to TRBJ2-1, with D maybe TRBD2 (6 bases). V gave up 4 bases and J gave up 0 bases, with 13 bases separating them. The V gene's germline CDR1 is MDHEN and CDR2 SYDVKM. The CDR3 contains 16 residues. The CDR3 spells CASSSPAGTSYNEQFF. DNA for the CDR3: TGTGCCAGCAGTTCCCCTGCGGGAACCTCCTACAATGAGCAGTTCTTC.

This clone was counted once. The chain links TRBV7-9 to TRBJ1-2; perhaps TRBD1 as D (5 bases). V was shortened by 0 bases and J by 4 bases, with 9 bases between the two germline ends. Germline V gives CDR1 SEHNR, CDR2 FQNEAQ (reference sequence). The CDR3 has 14 amino acids. The CDR3 bases are TGTGCCAGCAGCTTAGCCGGGGGTGCCTATGGCTACACCTTC. It encodes CASSLAGGAYGYTF.

The rearrangement uses TRBV28 and TRBJ1-4, with 9 bases matching TRBD1. The CDR3 extends over 14 amino acids. Germline assignment: CDR1 MDHEN and CDR2 SYDVKM. With V trimmed by 6 bases and J by 8 bases, 7 bases remained unmatched. CDR3 amino acids: CASSSGTGYEKLFF. In nucleotides, the CDR3 is TGTGCCAGCAGCTCCGGGACAGGGTACGAAAAACTGTTTTTT.

This clone is a singleton in its sample. The rearrangement joins TRBV15 to TRBJ1-2; maybe TRBD1 (5 bases). This CDR3 has 15 amino acids. V was pared by 3 bases and J by 4 bases, with 15 bases between. From germline, CDR1 is LNHNV and CDR2 YYDKDF (reference sequence). The CDR3 bases are TGTGCCACCAGCAGGGAGGGTGGGGCTGGCTATGGCTACACCTTC. Its translation: CATSREGGAGYGYTF. Full variable domain (outside the CDR3, taken from reference TRBV15 and TRBJ1-2): DAMVIQNPRYQVTQFGKPVTLSCSQTLNHNVMYWYQQKSSQAPKLLFHYYDKDFNNEADTPDNFQSRRPNTSFCFLDIRSPGLGDTAMYLCATSREGGAGYGYTFGSGTRLTVV.

V gene TRBV9 combines with J gene TRBJ1-6; 7 nucleotides match TRBD1. Germline CDR1 reads SGDLS; CDR2 reads YYNGEE. The CDR3 consists of 15 residues. V shed 0 bases, J shed 8 bases, and the junction held 5 bases outside the gene matches. The CDR3 protein is CASSVEGQRDSPLHF. The CDR3 DNA follows: TGTGCCAGCAGCGTAGAGGGACAGCGGGATTCACCCCTCCACTTT.

This clone came up once. V gene TRBV5-4 combines with J gene TRBJ2-1; D is undetermined. The ends were cut back, 0 bases at V and 0 bases at J, with 10 bases in the middle. Per germline, CDR1 SGHNT and CDR2 YYREEE (reference sequence). There are 16 residues in the CDR3. CDR3 coding DNA: TGTGCCAGCAGCTTGGGACCCCGGAGCTCCTACAATGAGCAGTTCTTC. Translation: CASSLGPRSSYNEQFF.

The chain recombines TRBV9 with TRBJ1-2; D call uncertain. Germline V gene data show CDR1 as SGDLS and CDR2 as YYNGEE. The V gene lost 3 bases and the J gene lost 0 bases, with 9 bases spanning the gap. The CDR3 runs to 14 residues. The CDR3 region is CASSADGANYGYTF. In nucleotides, the CDR3 is TGTGCCAGCAGCGCAGACGGAGCTAACTATGGCTACACCTTC.

The chain joins TRBV7-3 to TRBJ2-1; 10 bases align to TRBD2. This CDR3 spans 16 amino acids. V shed 1 base and J 7 bases; nucleotides not matched to a gene: 7. Per germline, CDR1 SGHTA and CDR2 FQGTGA. CDR3 in amino acids: CASSLRSVAGGNEQFF. CDR3 DNA: TGTGCCAGCAGCTTAAGGTCGGTAGCGGGAGGAAATGAGCAGTTCTTC.

V usage is TRBV7-9 and J usage is TRBJ2-1; 10 nucleotides align to TRBD1. Trimming took 4 bases from V and 7 from J; bases not matched to a gene: 10. This CDR3 region has 16 residues. The germline V gene has CDR1 SEHNR and CDR2 FQNEAQ (reference sequence). The CDR3 coding sequence is TGTGCCAGCAGCTCCATCCCGACAGGGGGCACAAATGAGCAGTTCTTC. Residues: CASSSIPTGGTNEQFF.

The rearrangement uses TRBV7-2 and TRBJ1-1; no definite D call. Per the germline V gene, CDR1 is SGHTA and CDR2 is FQGNSA. This CDR3 contains 13 residues. Trimming took off 4 bases at V and 2 bases at J, with 8 bases between the two ends. CDR3 in DNA: TGTGCCAGCAGCTCACAGCCTAACACTGAAGCTTTCTTT. This encodes CASSSQPNTEAFF.

This chain joins TRBV2 and TRBJ1-1; 10 bases fit TRBD1. This CDR3 has 15 residues. Germline-derived CDR1 and CDR2 are SNHLY and FYNNEI. The trim removed 6 bases at V and 3 bases at J, leaving 7 bases unmatched. The CDR3 spells CASRGQGVLDTEAFF. The CDR3 bases are TGTGCCAGCAGAGGACAGGGGGTTTTGGACACTGAAGCTTTCTTT.

The chain has TRBV28 and TRBJ1-2; tentative D call: TRBD1 (6 bases). CDR3 size: 11 residues. Germline V lookup: CDR1 MDHEN, CDR2 SYDVKM. With 10 bases removed from V and 2 bases from J, the gap between germline ends came to 8 bases. CDR3 bases: TGTGCCATTAGGGGGAACTATGGCTACACCTTC. It yields the protein CAIRGNYGYTF.